The clone carrying this T cell receptor (beta chain) was recorded a few times. Its antigen remains unknown. Germline V gene sequence: CDR1 SGHRS, CDR2 YFSETQ. This CDR3 spans 18 amino acids. Trimming cost V 4 bases and J 5 bases; bases outside gene matches: 18. PCR involved 60 Vbeta and 13 Jbeta primers. The assay was immunoSEQ multiplex PCR, and TCRdb's table has in-frame clones only and misses some. The table shows tens of thousands of clones, with just over 70% occurring only once. These data originate in a study of cytomegalovirus exposure and HLA in healthy donors. Study-level findings and limits: Generally TCR sequences proved uncommon, though certain public TCRs appeared in numerous donors. It was likely that a cluster of highly shared sequence variants was a sequencing artifact. Most of the TCR beta V segments (in an earlier analysis) were productive either about 87% or about 30% of the time.

Material: PBMCs. The chain uses TRBV5-1 and TRBJ2-3; 8 bases are shared with TRBD2. The sequence came from a man aged 60-69 years in good health and CMV-seronegative. The CDR3 nucleotides are TGCGCCAGCAGCCGGGACGGGGGGGCCCGGACGACAGGAGATACGCAGTATTTT. It encodes CASSRDGGARTTGDTQYF.